These T cell receptor beta chains were read from a single sample in a study of early T cells in non-severe SARS-CoV-2 infection. Via MiXCR, TCRdb re-called the 5' RACE reads, giving one row per CDR3 protein. This table holds tens of thousands of distinct CDR3 sequences, approximately 11% found once. The sample consisted of whole blood, taken at baseline. Receptor source: an adult who was a healthcare worker with PCR-confirmed SARS-CoV-2 infection or an uninfected control (not recorded which). Both conserved end residues are part of each CDR3. The D gene is left open where the match is weak. Clone size appears in some rows only: once, few, many, or a class for an expanded clone.

J gene: TRBJ2-2; D gene: .; V gene: TRBV6-5; clone size: few; CDR3 DNA: TGTGCCAGCAGCAAAGCCCCCCGGACGGGCAGCACCGGGGAGCTGTTTTTT; CDR3 protein: CASSKAPRTGSTGELFF
J gene: TRBJ2-1; D gene: .; V gene: TRBV12-3/TRBV12-4; clone size: .; CDR3 DNA: TGTGCCAGCAGCCTGGGGAGCGGCACTGAGCAGTTCTTC; CDR3 protein: CASSLGSGTEQFF
J gene: TRBJ2-7; D gene: TRBD1; V gene: TRBV28; clone size: .; CDR3 DNA: TGTGCCAGCAGTCCACCGACAGGGGTGGGCGAGCAGTACTTC; CDR3 protein: CASSPPTGVGEQYF
J gene: TRBJ2-7; D gene: TRBD2; V gene: TRBV19; clone size: many; CDR3 DNA: TGTGCCAGTAGTATTCGGGCGGGAGCAGTTGGGGAGCAGTACTTC; CDR3 protein: CASSIRAGAVGEQYF
J gene: TRBJ1-2; D gene: .; V gene: TRBV6-2/TRBV6-3; clone size: few; CDR3 DNA: TGTGCCAGCAGTGGGGACTGGGGCTACACCTTC; CDR3 protein: CASSGDWGYTF
J gene: TRBJ1-1; D gene: .; V gene: TRBV15; clone size: .; CDR3 DNA: TGTGCCACCAGCAGAGCCGGGGCGGACGAAGCTTTCTTT; CDR3 protein: CATSRAGADEAFF
J gene: TRBJ2-3; D gene: .; V gene: TRBV29-1; clone size: many; CDR3 DNA: TGCAGCGTTGGTCGCCAGAACACAGATACGCAGTATTTT; CDR3 protein: CSVGRQNTDTQYF
J gene: TRBJ2-7; D gene: TRBD2; V gene: TRBV7-2; clone size: few; CDR3 DNA: TGTGCCAGCAGCTGGGCCGCCGGGACTAGCGGGAGGCTACTTTCCTACGAGCAGTACTTC; CDR3 protein: CASSWAAGTSGRLLSYEQYF
J gene: TRBJ2-7; D gene: TRBD2; V gene: TRBV7-2; clone size: many; CDR3 DNA: TGTGCCAGCAGCTTAGAATCTGTGACTAGCTTCTCCCTCCGCGAGCAGTACTTC; CDR3 protein: CASSLESVTSFSLREQYF
J gene: TRBJ2-4; D gene: .; V gene: TRBV28; clone size: .; CDR3 DNA: TGTGCCAGCAGCCGGGACGTCCTTACCAAAAACATTCAGTACTTC; CDR3 protein: CASSRDVLTKNIQYF
J gene: TRBJ1-1; D gene: .; V gene: TRBV27; clone size: few; CDR3 DNA: TGTGCCAGCAGCAAGACCGGGGAGGAAGCTTTCTTT; CDR3 protein: CASSKTGEEAFF
J gene: TRBJ1-5; D gene: .; V gene: TRBV2; clone size: .; CDR3 DNA: TGTGCCAGCAGCCAAAGCTGGGACATTTTTCAGCCCCAGCATTTT; CDR3 protein: CASSQSWDIFQPQHF
J gene: TRBJ1-1; D gene: .; V gene: TRBV5-5; clone size: many; CDR3 DNA: TGTGCCAGCACCACGTTAGGGTCTCAGAGGTACACTGAAGCTTTCTTT; CDR3 protein: CASTTLGSQRYTEAFF
J gene: TRBJ2-7; D gene: .; V gene: TRBV10-2; clone size: many; CDR3 DNA: TGCGCCAGCAGTGAGTCGTCCGAATACGAGCAGTACTTC; CDR3 protein: CASSESSEYEQYF